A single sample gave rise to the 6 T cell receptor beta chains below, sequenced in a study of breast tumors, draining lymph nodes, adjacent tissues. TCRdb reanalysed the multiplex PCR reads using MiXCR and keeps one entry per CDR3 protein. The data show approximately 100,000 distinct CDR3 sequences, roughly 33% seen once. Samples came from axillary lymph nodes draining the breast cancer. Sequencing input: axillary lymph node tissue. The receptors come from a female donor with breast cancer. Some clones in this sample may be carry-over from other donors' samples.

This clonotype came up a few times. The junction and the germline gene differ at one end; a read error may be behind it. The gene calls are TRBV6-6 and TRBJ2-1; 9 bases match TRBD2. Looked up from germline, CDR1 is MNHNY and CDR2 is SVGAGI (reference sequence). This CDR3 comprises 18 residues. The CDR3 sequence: CASSHSASSSGAYNEQFF. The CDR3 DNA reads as TGTGCCAGCAGTCACTCCGCCTCTTCTAGCGGGGCCTACAATGAGCAGTTCTTC.

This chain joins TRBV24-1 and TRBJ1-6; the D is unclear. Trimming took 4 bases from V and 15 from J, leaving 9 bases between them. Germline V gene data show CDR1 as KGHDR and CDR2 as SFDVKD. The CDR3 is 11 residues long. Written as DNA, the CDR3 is TGTGCCACCAGTGACCGGACCTACCTCCACTTT. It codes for CATSDRTYLHF.

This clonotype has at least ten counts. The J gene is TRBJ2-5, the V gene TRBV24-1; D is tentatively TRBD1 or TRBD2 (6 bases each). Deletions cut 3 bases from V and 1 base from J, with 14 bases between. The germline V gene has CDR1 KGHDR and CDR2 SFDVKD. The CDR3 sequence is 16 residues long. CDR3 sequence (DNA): TGTGCCACCAGTGATGGGGGCTCGGGGGCCCAAGAGACCCAGTACTTC. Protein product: CATSDGGSGAQETQYF.

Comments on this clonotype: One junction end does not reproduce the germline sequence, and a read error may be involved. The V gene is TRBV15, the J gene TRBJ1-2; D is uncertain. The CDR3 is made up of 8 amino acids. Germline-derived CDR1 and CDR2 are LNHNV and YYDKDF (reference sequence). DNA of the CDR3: TGTGCTGACTATGGCCACACCTTC. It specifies CADYGHTF.

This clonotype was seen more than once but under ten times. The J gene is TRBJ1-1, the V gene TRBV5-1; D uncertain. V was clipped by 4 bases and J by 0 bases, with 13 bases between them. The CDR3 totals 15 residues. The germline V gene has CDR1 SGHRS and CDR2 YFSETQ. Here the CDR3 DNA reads TGCGCCAGCAGCCCACGGACCGGGCTGAACACTGAAGCTTTCTTT. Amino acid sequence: CASSPRTGLNTEAFF.

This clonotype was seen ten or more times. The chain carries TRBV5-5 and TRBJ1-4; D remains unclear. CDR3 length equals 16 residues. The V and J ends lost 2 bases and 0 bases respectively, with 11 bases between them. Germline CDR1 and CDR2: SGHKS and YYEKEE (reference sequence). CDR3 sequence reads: CASSFSVPTTNEKLFF. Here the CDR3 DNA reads TGTGCCAGCAGCTTCTCAGTGCCGACAACTAATGAAAAACTGTTTTTT. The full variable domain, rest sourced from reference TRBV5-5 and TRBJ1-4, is DAGVTQSPTHLIKTRGQQVTLRCSPISGHKSVSWYQQVLGQGPQFIFQYYEKEERGRGNFPDRFSARQFPNYSSELNVNALLLGDSALYLCASSFSVPTTNEKLFFGSGTQLSVL.